This T cell receptor (beta chain) was obtained from a study of T cell repertoires in cytomegalovirus infection. Notes on the study in general: In two of eight donors, the top clonotype was HLA-C-restricted CMV-specific.

TCRdb used MiXCR to reprocess the reads, holding one entry per CDR3 protein. The sample lists some 800,000 distinct CDR3 sequences, around a third seen once, with around 11% in the top ten. Trimming stripped 0 bases from V and 3 bases from J, with 11 bases between. The CDR3 covers 15 residues. With respect to this clonotype: Its antigen is unidentified.

The clonotype comes from a human donor in good health (CMV status not recorded). Some clones in this sample may be carry-over from other donors' samples. V is TRBV12-3 or TRBV12-4 and J is TRBJ2-5; weak D call: TRBD2 (6 bases). Sequences were derived from cultured CD8+ T cells from PBMCs, sampled from culture after CMV antigen stimulation. CDR3 nucleotides: TGTGCCAGCAGTTTAGCGGGGGGTACTAAAGAGACCCAGTACTTC. Protein product: CASSLAGGTKETQYF.